The rows below give T cell receptor beta chains drawn from one sample of a study of blood T cell repertoires in COVID-19. TCRdb's table, derived via immunoSEQ multiplex PCR, lists solely in-frame clones and lacks some. The sample yields approximately 450,000 clones, approximately 90% seen once. Material for sequencing was PBMCs or T cells enriched from blood (not recorded which). The receptors derive from a young man who had recovered from COVID-19. Each CDR3 is given with its conserved first and last residue. Fields, in order: V gene, D gene, clone size, J gene, CDR3 DNA, CDR3 protein. A D gene is named only where the DNA matches it firmly. Rows may omit the clone size; those that give it use once, few, many or a size class.

V gene: TRBV3-1/TRBV3-2
D gene: -
clone size: once
J gene: TRBJ1-1
CDR3 DNA: TGTGCCAGCAGCCAAGCGGGCGGGGGGAACACTGAAGCTTTCTTT
CDR3 protein: CASSQAGGGNTEAFF

V gene: TRBV14
D gene: -
clone size: -
J gene: TRBJ2-1
CDR3 DNA: TGTGCCAGCAGCCAAGATTCCGGGACATGGAATGAGCAGTTCTTC
CDR3 protein: CASSQDSGTWNEQFF

V gene: TRBV29-1
D gene: -
clone size: few
J gene: TRBJ1-1
CDR3 DNA: TGCAGCGTTGAAAGCGCTCCGGGAGCTGAAGCTTTCTTT
CDR3 protein: CSVESAPGAEAFF

V gene: TRBV4-1
D gene: TRBD1
clone size: -
J gene: TRBJ1-5
CDR3 DNA: TGCGCCAGCAGCCAATATGAGGGGACAGGGGTCGGGCAGCCCCAGCATTTT
CDR3 protein: CASSQYEGTGVGQPQHF

V gene: TRBV6-5
D gene: TRBD1
clone size: -
J gene: TRBJ1-2
CDR3 DNA: TGTGCCAGCAGGAGGGACAGGGAAGCCTATGGCTACACCTTC
CDR3 protein: CASRRDREAYGYTF

V gene: TRBV19
D gene: TRBD1
clone size: -
J gene: TRBJ1-5
CDR3 DNA: TGTGCCAGTAGACTACAGGGGGCCGGGGGCAATCAGCCCCAGCATTTT
CDR3 protein: CASRLQGAGGNQPQHF

V gene: TRBV28
D gene: TRBD1
clone size: -
J gene: TRBJ1-5
CDR3 DNA: TGTGCCAGCAGTCAACACAGGACAGGGCGCAATCAGCCCCAGCATTTT
CDR3 protein: CASSQHRTGRNQPQHF

V gene: TRBV18
D gene: -
clone size: -
J gene: TRBJ1-5
CDR3 DNA: TGTGCCAGCTCACCAGGGGGGGATCAGCCCCAGCATTTT
CDR3 protein: CASSPGGDQPQHF

V gene: TRBV7-9
D gene: TRBD1
clone size: -
J gene: TRBJ1-4
CDR3 DNA: TGTGCCAGCAGCCTCGGACAGGGAGACGAAAAACTGTTTTTT
CDR3 protein: CASSLGQGDEKLFF

V gene: TRBV27
D gene: TRBD1
clone size: -
J gene: TRBJ1-1
CDR3 DNA: TGTGCCAGCAAACCCCTCCGGTCGACAGGGAAGAACACTGAAGCTTTCTTT
CDR3 protein: CASKPLRSTGKNTEAFF

V gene: TRBV7-9
D gene: TRBD2
clone size: -
J gene: TRBJ2-3
CDR3 DNA: TGTGCCACCTCCTCCGGCGCAGGGAGGGCAGATACGCAGTATTTT
CDR3 protein: CATSSGAGRADTQYF

V gene: TRBV12-3/TRBV12-4
D gene: -
clone size: -
J gene: TRBJ1-1
CDR3 DNA: TGTGCCAGCAGTTGGACAAGCACTGAAGCTTTCTTT
CDR3 protein: CASSWTSTEAFF

V gene: TRBV9
D gene: -
clone size: -
J gene: TRBJ1-1
CDR3 DNA: TGTGCCAGCAGCGTAGGTGCGGGGGCGGCTTCTGAAGCTTTCTTT
CDR3 protein: CASSVGAGAASEAFF

V gene: TRBV5-1
D gene: -
clone size: -
J gene: TRBJ1-4
CDR3 DNA: TGCGCCAGCGGCACGGGAGCAACTAATGAAAAACTGTTTTTT
CDR3 protein: CASGTGATNEKLFF

V gene: TRBV15
D gene: TRBD2
clone size: once
J gene: TRBJ2-7
CDR3 DNA: TGTGCCACCAGCAGAGCACGGGAGGGGTCCTACGAGCAGTACTTC
CDR3 protein: CATSRAREGSYEQYF